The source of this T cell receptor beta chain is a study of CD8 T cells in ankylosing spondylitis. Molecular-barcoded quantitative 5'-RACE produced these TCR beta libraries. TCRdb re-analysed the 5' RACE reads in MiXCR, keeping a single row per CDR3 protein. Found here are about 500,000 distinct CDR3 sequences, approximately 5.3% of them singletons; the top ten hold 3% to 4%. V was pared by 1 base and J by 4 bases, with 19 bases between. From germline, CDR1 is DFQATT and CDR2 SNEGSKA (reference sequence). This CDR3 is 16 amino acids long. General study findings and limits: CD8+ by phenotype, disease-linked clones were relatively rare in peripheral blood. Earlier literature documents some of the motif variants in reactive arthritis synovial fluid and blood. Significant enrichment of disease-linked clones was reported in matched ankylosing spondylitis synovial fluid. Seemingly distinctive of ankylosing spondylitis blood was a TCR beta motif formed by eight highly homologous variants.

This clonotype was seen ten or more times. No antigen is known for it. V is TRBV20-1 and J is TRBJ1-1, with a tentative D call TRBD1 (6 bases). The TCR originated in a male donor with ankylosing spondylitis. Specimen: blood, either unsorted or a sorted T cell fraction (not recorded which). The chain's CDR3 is CSARGRGGALTTEAFF. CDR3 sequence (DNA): TGCAGTGCTAGAGGGAGGGGGGGGGCGCTTACCACTGAAGCTTTCTTT.